This entry describes one T cell receptor (beta chain). Profiling relied on immunoSEQ multiplex PCR, and the TCRdb table lists in-frame clones only, not all of them. This sample yields about 1,900,000 clones, of which about 95% are seen a single time; more than 0.95% belongs to the top ten. These data belong to a study of shared clonotypes between healthy human individuals. Study summary: Donors, aged 18 to 49, were a couple of women and a few men.

CDR3 length: 14 amino acids. V was shortened by 5 bases and J by 2 bases, with 10 bases between the two germline ends. Looked up from germline, CDR1 is PRHDT and CDR2 is FYEKMQ (reference sequence). Naive CD8 cells lacked CD45RO, underwent positive selection for CCR7 and left out terminally differentiated effector memory CD45RA+ cells. The gene calls are TRBV13 and TRBJ2-1; D gene ambiguous. This TCR was sampled from a man aged 18-30 years in good health. The source material was naive CD8+ T cells sorted from blood. The DNA for the CDR3 is TGTGCCAGCAGCCTCTGGACGGCCTACAATGAGCAGTTCTTC. Its translation is CASSLWTAYNEQFF. Based on the CDR3 plus reference TRBV13 and TRBJ2-1, the full variable domain is AAGVIQSPRHLIKEKRETATLKCYPIPRHDTVYWYQQGPGQDPQFLISFYEKMQSDKGSIPDRFSAQQFSDYHSELNMSSLELGDSALYFCASSLWTAYNEQFFGPGTRLTVL.